In this sample, the clone carrying this TCR beta chain turned up a few times. The antigen is not known. The donors (healthy individuals) were bone marrow donors. The PCR contained 60 Vbeta and 13 Jbeta primers. Some clones are missing from TCRdb's copy, which holds only in-frame ones; the method was immunoSEQ multiplex PCR. The sample lists 110,000 to 150,000 clones, roughly 9.8% occurring once. V was cut by 3 bases and J by 8 bases, with 13 bases left in between. Germline V CDR1 and CDR2: MNHEY, SMNVEV (reference sequence). The CDR3 loop spans 13 amino acids. These data are taken from a study of cytomegalovirus exposure and HLA in healthy donors. Study-level findings and limits: The study labeled more than 150 TCR beta chains cytomegalovirus-associated. Later genetic work tied a missense DCLRE1C variant to beta-chain V and J trimming. The authors later found HLA-associated TCR beta chains more clonally expanded than equally common others.

V and J are TRBV27 and TRBJ1-2; D gene ambiguous. Sequenced: PBMCs. This sequence was found in a middle-aged man in good health and CMV-seronegative. CDR3 DNA sequence: TGTGCCAGCAGTTTCCGGAGGGTCGGAGGCTACACCTTC. Amino acid sequence: CASSFRRVGGYTF.